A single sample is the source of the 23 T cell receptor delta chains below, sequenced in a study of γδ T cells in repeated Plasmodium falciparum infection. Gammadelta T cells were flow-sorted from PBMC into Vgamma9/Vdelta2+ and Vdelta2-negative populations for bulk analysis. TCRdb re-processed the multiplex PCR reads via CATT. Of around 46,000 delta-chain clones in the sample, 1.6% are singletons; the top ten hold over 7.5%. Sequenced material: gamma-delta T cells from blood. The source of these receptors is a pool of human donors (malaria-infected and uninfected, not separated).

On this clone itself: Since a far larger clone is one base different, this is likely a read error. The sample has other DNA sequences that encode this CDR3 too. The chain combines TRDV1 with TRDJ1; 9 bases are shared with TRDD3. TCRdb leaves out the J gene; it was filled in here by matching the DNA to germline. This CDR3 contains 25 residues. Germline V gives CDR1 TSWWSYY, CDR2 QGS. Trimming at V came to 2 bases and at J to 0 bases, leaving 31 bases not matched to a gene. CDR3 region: CALGEVGLHLGDEVRRPLYTDKLIF. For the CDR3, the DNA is TGTGCTCTTGGGGAAGTGGGCCTACACCTGGGGGATGAAGTGAGGAGGCCTCTGTACACCGATAAACTCATCTTT.

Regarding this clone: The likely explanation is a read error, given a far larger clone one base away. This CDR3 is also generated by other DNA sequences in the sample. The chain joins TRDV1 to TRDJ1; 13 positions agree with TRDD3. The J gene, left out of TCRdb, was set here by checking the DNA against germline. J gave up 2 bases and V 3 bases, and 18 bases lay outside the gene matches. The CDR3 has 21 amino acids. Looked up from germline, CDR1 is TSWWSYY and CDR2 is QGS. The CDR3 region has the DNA TGTGCTCTTGGGGAGGTTAGAGGTAAACTGGGGGATACGCCGGGGACCGATAAACTCATCTTT. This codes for CALGEVRGKLGDTPGTDKLIF.

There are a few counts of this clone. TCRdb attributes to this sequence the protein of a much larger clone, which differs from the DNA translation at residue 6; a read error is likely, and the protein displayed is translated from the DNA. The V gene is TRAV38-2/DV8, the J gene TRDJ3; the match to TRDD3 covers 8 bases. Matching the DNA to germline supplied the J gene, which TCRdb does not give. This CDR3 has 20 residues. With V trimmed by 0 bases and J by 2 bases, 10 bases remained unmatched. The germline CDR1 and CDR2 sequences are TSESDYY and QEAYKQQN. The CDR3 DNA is TGTGCTTATAGGAGCGTGAAGACTGGGGGCCCTGCCTGGGACACCCGACAGATGTTTTTC. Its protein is CAYRSVKTGGPAWDTRQMFF.

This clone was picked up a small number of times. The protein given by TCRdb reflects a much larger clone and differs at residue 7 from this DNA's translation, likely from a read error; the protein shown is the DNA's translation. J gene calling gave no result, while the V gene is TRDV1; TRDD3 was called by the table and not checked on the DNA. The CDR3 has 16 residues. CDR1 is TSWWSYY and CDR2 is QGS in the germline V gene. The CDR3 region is CALGEEQISLTDKLIF. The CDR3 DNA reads TGTGCTCTTGGGGAAGAACAAATCTCTCTTACCGATAAGCTCATCTTT.

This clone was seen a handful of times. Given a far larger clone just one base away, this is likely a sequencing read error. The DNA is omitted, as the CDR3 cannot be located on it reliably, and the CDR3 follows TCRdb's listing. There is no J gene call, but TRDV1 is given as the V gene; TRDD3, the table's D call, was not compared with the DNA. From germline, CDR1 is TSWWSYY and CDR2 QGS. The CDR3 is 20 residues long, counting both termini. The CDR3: CALGEKGLPVFWGTTIKLIF.

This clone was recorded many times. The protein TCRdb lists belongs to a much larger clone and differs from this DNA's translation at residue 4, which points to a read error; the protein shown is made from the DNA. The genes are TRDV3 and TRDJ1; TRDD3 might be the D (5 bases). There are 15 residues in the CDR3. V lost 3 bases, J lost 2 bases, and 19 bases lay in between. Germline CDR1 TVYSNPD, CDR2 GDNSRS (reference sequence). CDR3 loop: CALSAGTKGTDKLIF. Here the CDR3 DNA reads TGTGCCTTGTCGGCGGGGACCAAGGGGACCGATAAACTCATCTTT.

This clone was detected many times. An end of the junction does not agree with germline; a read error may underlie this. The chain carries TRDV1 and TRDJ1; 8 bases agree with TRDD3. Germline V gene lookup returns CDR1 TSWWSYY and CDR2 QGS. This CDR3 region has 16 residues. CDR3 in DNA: TGTGCTCTTGGGGAATTTGGGGGATCCTACACCGATAGACTCATCTTT. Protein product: CALGEFGGSYTDRLIF.

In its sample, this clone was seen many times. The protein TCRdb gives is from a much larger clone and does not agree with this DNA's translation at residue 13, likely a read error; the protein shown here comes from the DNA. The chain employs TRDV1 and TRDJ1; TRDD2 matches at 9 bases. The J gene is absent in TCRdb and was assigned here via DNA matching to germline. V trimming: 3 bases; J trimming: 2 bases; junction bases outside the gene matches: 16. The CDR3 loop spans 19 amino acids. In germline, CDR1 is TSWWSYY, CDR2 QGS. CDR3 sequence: CALGDPFLRRWGGTDKLIF. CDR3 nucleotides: TGTGCTCTTGGGGATCCCTTCCTACGTAGGTGGGGGGGAACCGATAAACTCATCTTT.

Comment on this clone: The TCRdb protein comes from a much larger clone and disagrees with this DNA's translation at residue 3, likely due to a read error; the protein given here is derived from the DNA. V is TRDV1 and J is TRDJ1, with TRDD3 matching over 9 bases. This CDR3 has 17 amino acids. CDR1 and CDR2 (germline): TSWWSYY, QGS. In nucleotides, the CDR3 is TGTGCTCCTGGGGACATCTCTGGGGGATTCCTCACCGATAAACTCATCTTT. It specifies CAPGDISGGFLTDKLIF.

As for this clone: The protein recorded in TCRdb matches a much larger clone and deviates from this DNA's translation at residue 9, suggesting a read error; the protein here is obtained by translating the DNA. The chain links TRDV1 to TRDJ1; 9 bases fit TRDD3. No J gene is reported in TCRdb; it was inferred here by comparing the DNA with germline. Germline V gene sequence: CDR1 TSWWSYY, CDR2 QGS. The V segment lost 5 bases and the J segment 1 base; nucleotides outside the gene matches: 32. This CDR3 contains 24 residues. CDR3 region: CALGPPRRLRGYWGTRVGTDKLIF. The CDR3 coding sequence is TGTGCTCTTGGGCCTCCTCGCCGACTTCGGGGATACTGGGGGACGAGGGTGGGCACCGATAAACTCATCTTT.

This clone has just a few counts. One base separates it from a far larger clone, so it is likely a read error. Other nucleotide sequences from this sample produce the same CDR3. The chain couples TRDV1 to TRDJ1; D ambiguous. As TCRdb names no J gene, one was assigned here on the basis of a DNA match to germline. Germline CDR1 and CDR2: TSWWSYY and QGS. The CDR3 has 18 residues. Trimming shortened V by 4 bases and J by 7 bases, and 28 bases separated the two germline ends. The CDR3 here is CALGAPPLGGGLNAKLIF. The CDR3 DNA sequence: TGTGCTCTTGGGGCGCCTCCTCTTGGTGGAGGATTGAATGCTAAACTCATCTTT.

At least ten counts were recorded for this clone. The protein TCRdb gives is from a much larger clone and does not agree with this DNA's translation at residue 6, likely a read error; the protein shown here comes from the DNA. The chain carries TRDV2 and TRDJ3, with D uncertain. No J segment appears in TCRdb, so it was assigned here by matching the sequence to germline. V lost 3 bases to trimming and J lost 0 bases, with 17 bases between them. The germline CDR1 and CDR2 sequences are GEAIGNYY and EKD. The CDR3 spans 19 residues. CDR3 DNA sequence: TGTGCCTGTGACGCCGCGCGGACTTTAAGCTCCTGGGACACCCGACAGATGTTTTTC. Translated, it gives CACDAARTLSSWDTRQMFF.

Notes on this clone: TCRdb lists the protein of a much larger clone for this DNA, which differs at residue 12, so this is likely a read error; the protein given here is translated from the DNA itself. Here the CDR3 reads CALGERYPTGGRGIPPYTDKLIF. The DNA of the CDR3 is TGTGCTCTTGGGGAACGGTATCCTACAGGAGGGCGGGGGATACCCCCCTACACCGATAAACTCATCTTT. The chain combines TRDV1 with TRDJ1, with 9 nucleotides matching TRDD3. TCRdb offers no J gene call, so here the DNA was matched to germline to obtain one. The V segment lost 1 base and the J segment 0 bases; nucleotides outside the gene matches: 24. CDR1 and CDR2 (germline): TSWWSYY, QGS. This CDR3 is built from 23 residues.

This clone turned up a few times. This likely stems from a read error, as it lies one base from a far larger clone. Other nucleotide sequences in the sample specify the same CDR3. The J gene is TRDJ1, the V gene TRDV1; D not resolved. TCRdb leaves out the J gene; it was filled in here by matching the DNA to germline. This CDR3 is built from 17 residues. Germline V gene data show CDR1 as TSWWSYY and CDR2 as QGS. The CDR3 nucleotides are TGTGCTCTTGGAGAACTTCGGACCGGACTGTACACCGATAAACTCATCTTT. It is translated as CALGELRTGLYTDKLIF.

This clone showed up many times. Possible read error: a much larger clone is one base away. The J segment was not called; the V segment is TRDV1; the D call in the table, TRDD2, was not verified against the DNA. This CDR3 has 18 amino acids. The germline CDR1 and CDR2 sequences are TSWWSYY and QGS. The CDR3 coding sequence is TGTGCTCTTGGGGGGGGCCTTCCTACACATGAGCGGGCCGATAAACTCATATTT. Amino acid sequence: CALGGGLPTHERADKLIF.

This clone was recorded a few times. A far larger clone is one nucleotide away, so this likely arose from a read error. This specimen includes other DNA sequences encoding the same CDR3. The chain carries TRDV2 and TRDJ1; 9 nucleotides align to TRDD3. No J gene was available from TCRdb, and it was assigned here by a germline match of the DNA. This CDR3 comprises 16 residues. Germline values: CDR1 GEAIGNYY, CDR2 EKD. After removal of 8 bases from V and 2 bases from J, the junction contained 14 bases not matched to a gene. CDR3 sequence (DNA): TGTGCCTCCAGGAGAACTGGGGGACTGTATACCGATAAACTCATCTTT. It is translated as CASRRTGGLYTDKLIF.

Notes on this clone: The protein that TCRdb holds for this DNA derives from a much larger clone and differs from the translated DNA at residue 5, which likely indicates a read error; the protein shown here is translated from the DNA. The CDR3 DNA sequence: TGTGCTCTTGGGGGACTGGCACTACGCACTGGCCACTGGGGGATACTTACCGATAAACTCATCTTT. Its translation is CALGGLALRTGHWGILTDKLIF. This chain joins TRDV1 and TRDJ1; TRDD3 agrees at 12 bases. No J gene was available from TCRdb, and it was assigned here by a germline match of the DNA. The CDR3 runs to 22 residues. Germline assignment: CDR1 TSWWSYY and CDR2 QGS. Trimming took 4 bases from V and 2 from J; bases not matched to a gene: 23.

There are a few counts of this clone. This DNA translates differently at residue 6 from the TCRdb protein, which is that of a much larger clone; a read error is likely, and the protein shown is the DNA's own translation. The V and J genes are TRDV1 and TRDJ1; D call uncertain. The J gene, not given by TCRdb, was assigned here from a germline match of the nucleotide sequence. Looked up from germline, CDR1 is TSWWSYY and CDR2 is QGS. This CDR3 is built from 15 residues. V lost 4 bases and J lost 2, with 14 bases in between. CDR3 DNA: TGTGCTCTTGGGGGGCTGATCCGGGTTACCGATAAACTCATCTTT. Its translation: CALGGLIRVTDKLIF.

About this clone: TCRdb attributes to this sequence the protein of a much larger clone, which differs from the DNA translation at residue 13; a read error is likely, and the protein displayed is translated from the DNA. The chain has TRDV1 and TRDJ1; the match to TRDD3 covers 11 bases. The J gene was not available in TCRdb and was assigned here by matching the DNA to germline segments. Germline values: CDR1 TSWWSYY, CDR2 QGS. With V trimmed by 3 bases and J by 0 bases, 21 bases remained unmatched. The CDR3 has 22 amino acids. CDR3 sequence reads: CALGDPSFYWGIRSSYTDKLIF. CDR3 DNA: TGTGCTCTTGGGGACCCTTCCTTCTACTGGGGGATAAGGTCGTCGTACACCGATAAACTCATCTTT.

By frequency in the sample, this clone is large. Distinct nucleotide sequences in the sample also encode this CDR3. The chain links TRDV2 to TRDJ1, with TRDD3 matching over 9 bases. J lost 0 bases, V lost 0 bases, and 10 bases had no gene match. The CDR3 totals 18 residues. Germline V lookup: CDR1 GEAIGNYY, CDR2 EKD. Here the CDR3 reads CACDTVGLLGEDTDKLIF. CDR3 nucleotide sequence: TGTGCCTGTGACACCGTGGGCTTACTGGGGGAAGACACCGATAAACTCATCTTT.

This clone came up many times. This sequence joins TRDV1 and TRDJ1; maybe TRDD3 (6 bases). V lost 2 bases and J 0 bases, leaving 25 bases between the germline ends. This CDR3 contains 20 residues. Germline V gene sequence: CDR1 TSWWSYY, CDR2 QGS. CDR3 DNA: TGTGCTCTTGGGGAAGATCCGGAGTCTGTCGGGGATTCGTACACCGATAAACTCATCTTT. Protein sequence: CALGEDPESVGDSYTDKLIF.

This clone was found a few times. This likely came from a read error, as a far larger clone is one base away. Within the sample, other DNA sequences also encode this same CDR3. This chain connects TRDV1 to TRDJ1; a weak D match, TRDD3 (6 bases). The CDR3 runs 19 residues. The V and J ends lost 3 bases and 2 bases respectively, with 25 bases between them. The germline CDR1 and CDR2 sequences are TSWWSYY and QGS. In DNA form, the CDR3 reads TGTGCTCTTGGGGAGCTGGGCTACTTTTCTGGGGCTAGAACCGATAAACTCATCTTT. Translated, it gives CALGELGYFSGARTDKLIF.

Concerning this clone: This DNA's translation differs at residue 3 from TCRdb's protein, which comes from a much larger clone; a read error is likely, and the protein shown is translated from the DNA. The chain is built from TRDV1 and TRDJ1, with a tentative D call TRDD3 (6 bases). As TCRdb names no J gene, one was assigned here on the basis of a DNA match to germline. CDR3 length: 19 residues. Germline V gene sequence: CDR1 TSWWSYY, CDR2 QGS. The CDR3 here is CAPGESGPPVVLQTDKLIF. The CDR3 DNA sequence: TGTGCTCCTGGGGAATCGGGGCCCCCGGTCGTCCTTCAAACCGATAAACTCATCTTT.